What follows are 14 T cell receptor beta chains derived from one specimen sequenced in a study of T-cell memory formation after mild COVID-19. TCRdb used MiXCR to reprocess the 5' RACE reads, holding one entry per CDR3 protein. Of around 440,000 distinct CDR3 sequences listed, around a sixth are singletons. Input material: PBMCs or a T cell subset sorted from them (not recorded which). Receptors originate from an adult woman who had mild COVID-19 (a few samples of this study predate the infection). Cell type and time point are not known.

The V call is TRBV20-1, the J call TRBJ2-7, with TRBD2 identical over 8 bases. Losses at the gene ends were 6 bases for V and 0 bases for J; bases not matched to a gene: 10. Germline lookup yields CDR1 DFQATT and CDR2 SNEGSKA (reference sequence). The CDR3 contains 15 residues. This CDR3 reads CSASGAGAFSYEQYF. The CDR3 region has the DNA TGCAGTGCATCAGGAGCGGGAGCTTTCTCCTACGAGCAGTACTTC.

This clonotype occurred many times. The rearrangement joins TRBV6-5 to TRBJ2-1, with 9 positions matching TRBD2. Trimming cost V 0 bases and J 4 bases; bases outside gene matches: 7. The CDR3 length is 17 residues. Germline CDR1 is MNHEY and CDR2 is SVGAGI. CDR3 loop: CASSYSTTSGKYNEQFF. The CDR3 DNA reads TGTGCCAGCAGTTACTCGACGACTAGCGGAAAATACAATGAGCAGTTCTTC.

The V and J genes are TRBV7-3 and TRBJ2-3, with 7 nucleotides matching TRBD2. CDR3 length: 18 amino acids. Germline CDR1 is SGHTA and CDR2 is FQGTGA. With V trimmed by 1 base and J by 2 bases, 12 bases remained unmatched. The CDR3 sequence is CASSLSGGGLSVTDTQYF. Written as DNA, the CDR3 is TGTGCCAGCAGCTTAAGCGGCGGGGGACTATCGGTCACAGATACGCAGTATTTT.

This clonotype was observed a handful of times. This chain uses TRBV7-6 with TRBJ2-3; 7 nucleotides align to TRBD2. The V segment lost 6 bases and the J segment 0 bases; nucleotides outside the gene matches: 3. Per the germline V gene, CDR1 is SGHVS and CDR2 is FNYEAQ. This CDR3 comprises 14 residues. The CDR3 reads CASSTSVSTDTQYF. The CDR3 nucleotides read TGTGCCAGCAGTACTAGCGTTAGCACAGATACGCAGTATTTT. Variable domain in full (rest from reference TRBV7-6 and TRBJ2-3): GAGVSQSPRYKVTKRGQDVALRCDPISGHVSLYWYRQALGQGPEFLTYFNYEAQQDKSGLPNDRFSAERPEGSISTLTIQRTEQRDSAMYRCASSTSVSTDTQYFGPGTRLTVL.

This clonotype was detected only a few times. This chain links TRBV6-4 with TRBJ1-5, with 7 positions matching TRBD1. The V segment lost 3 bases and the J segment 0 bases; nucleotides outside the gene matches: 8. The CDR3 is 17 residues long. Germline CDR1 is MRHNA and CDR2 is SNTAGT. Written as DNA, the CDR3 is TGTGCCAGCAGTGATCGACAGGGCCTCCATAGCAATCAGCCCCAGCATTTT. Its protein product is CASSDRQGLHSNQPQHF.

The table lists this clonotype with a few counts. The chain joins TRBV5-1 to TRBJ2-1; D possibly uses TRBD1 or TRBD2 (5 bases each). The CDR3 has 15 amino acids. Germline V lookup: CDR1 SGHRS, CDR2 YFSETQ. Trimming cost V 0 bases and J 6 bases, with 13 bases left between them. In nucleotides, the CDR3 is TGCGCCAGCAGCTTGGGGGCAGGGAGCCTCAATGAGCAGTTCTTC. It is translated as CASSLGAGSLNEQFF. Complete variable domain (other parts from reference TRBV5-1 and TRBJ2-1): KAGVTQTPRYLIKTRGQQVTLSCSPISGHRSVSWYQQTPGQGLQFLFEYFSETQRNKGNFPGRFSGRQFSNSRSEMNVSTLELGDSALYLCASSLGAGSLNEQFFGPGTRLTVL.

This clonotype turned up a few times. V gene TRBV10-3 combines with J gene TRBJ2-1, with a weak D call TRBD1 (6 bases). The V gene lost 4 bases and the J gene lost 0 bases, with 10 bases spanning the gap. The CDR3 has 15 residues. The germline V gene has CDR1 ENHRY and CDR2 SYGVKD. The CDR3 nucleotides read TGTGCCATCAGTGGGGGGCAGGCCTCCTACAATGAGCAGTTCTTC. It translates to CAISGGQASYNEQFF.

This clonotype has more than one count but fewer than ten. The chain joins TRBV24-1 to TRBJ2-3; tentatively, D is TRBD2 (5 bases). The germline V gene has CDR1 KGHDR and CDR2 SFDVKD. V lost 5 bases, J lost 2 bases, and 10 bases lay in between. The CDR3 contains 14 residues. CDR3 amino acids: CATSVTGNTDTQYF. CDR3 DNA sequence: TGTGCCACCAGTGTAACGGGAAACACAGATACGCAGTATTTT.

There are many counts of this clonotype. CDR3 in DNA: TGCAGTGCTAGCCTAGCTGGGCTAGAGACCCAGTACTTC. Its translation is CSASLAGLETQYF. This sequence joins TRBV20-1 and TRBJ2-5, with TRBD2 as a possible D gene (5 bases). The CDR3 extends over 13 amino acids. Trimming removed 3 bases from V and 4 bases from J, with 12 bases in between. Germline CDR1 is DFQATT and CDR2 is SNEGSKA (reference sequence).

The table lists this clonotype with a few counts. V is TRBV25-1 and J is TRBJ2-3; D remains ambiguous. Germline CDR1 reads MGHDK; CDR2 reads SYGVNS. This CDR3 contains 12 residues. The V and J ends lost 1 base and 10 bases respectively, with 9 bases between them. As DNA, the CDR3 is TGTGCCAGCAGTGAATTTAGGTTTGCGCAGTATTTT. Protein sequence: CASSEFRFAQYF.

The V gene is TRBV2, the J gene TRBJ2-1; the match to TRBD2 covers 7 bases. J gave up 10 bases and V 8 bases, and 11 bases lay outside the gene matches. The V gene's germline CDR1 is SNHLY and CDR2 FYNNEI. The CDR3 covers 13 residues. CDR3 residues: CASRLRASGEQFF. CDR3 bases: TGTGCCAGCCGGTTGCGGGCTAGCGGAGAGCAGTTCTTC.

The chain combines TRBV10-3 with TRBJ2-7, with 11 bases fitting TRBD2. The V segment lost 2 bases and the J segment 3 bases; nucleotides outside the gene matches: 3. The germline CDR1 and CDR2 sequences are ENHRY and SYGVKD. This CDR3 spans 15 amino acids. CDR3 loop: CAISEGTSGDYEQYF. In DNA, the CDR3 is TGTGCCATCAGTGAGGGGACTAGCGGTGACTACGAGCAGTACTTC.

V gene TRBV12-3 or TRBV12-4 combines with J gene TRBJ2-7; 11 bases map to TRBD1. Trimming cost V 6 bases and J 4 bases; bases outside gene matches: 8. The length of the CDR3 is 15 residues. CDR3 amino acids: CASSTPGTGGYEQYF. In DNA, the CDR3 is TGTGCCAGCAGCACACCCGGGACAGGGGGATACGAGCAGTACTTC.

V is TRBV30 and J is TRBJ2-7, with 8 bases that match TRBD1. J lost 3 bases, V lost 0 bases, and 7 bases had no gene match. CDR1 and CDR2 (germline): GTSNPN, SVGIG (reference sequence). This CDR3 is built from 15 residues. CDR3 protein: CAWSVASGGGYEQYF. Here the CDR3 DNA reads TGTGCCTGGAGTGTAGCATCAGGGGGCGGCTACGAGCAGTACTTC.